This TCR beta chain comes out of a study of T cell responses to AZD1222 COVID-19 vaccine. Study-wide points: With dominance at 160-218 and 743-854, vaccine-associated CD4 TCRs spanned spike. The peak T cell response came first, and repertoires were sampled only after it. Clonal diversity may have been underestimated, and the donors were mostly white British, with more females than males.

The method was immunoSEQ multiplex PCR; TCRdb's version includes in-frame clones alone and lacks a portion of them. This sample has 100,000 to 150,000 clones, with over 75% found just once. A word on this clone: Its antigen is currently unknown.

The receptor was derived from an adult in good health. This specimen was peripheral blood, taken on day 0 of AZD1222 vaccination.

CDR3 nucleotide sequence: TGCGCCAGCAGCTTGGACCACAGAACCTATGGCTACACCTTC. Translated: CASSLDHRTYGYTF. This sequence joins TRBV5-1 and TRBJ1-2; unclear D gene. The CDR3 extends over 14 amino acids. Trimming removed 0 bases from V and 4 bases from J, with 10 bases in between. Germline V gene data show CDR1 as SGHRS and CDR2 as YFSETQ.